There are a few counts of the clone carrying this TCR beta chain. What it binds is unknown. TCRdb recomputed calls from the 5' RACE reads with MiXCR, one row per CDR3 protein. This table holds around 4,800 distinct CDR3 sequences, about 7.6% found once. From germline, CDR1 is SEHNR and CDR2 FQNEAQ (reference sequence). The CDR3 totals 13 residues. These data come from a study of spatial heterogeneity in lung cancer. Study overall: Matched bulk RNA-seq yielded a T cell transcriptional module score. Counts of TCR transcripts in tumor regions correlated strongly with that score.

Study-wide points: The number of expanded tumor alpha and beta chains correlated with mutation number. Coverage was estimated at about 7.2% of tumor T cells for alpha chains and approximately 14% for beta chains. Ubiquitous and regional nonsynonymous mutations were tracked by counts of ubiquitous and regional expanded TCRs, respectively.

Specified time point: sample taken at primary tumor resection. No cell sorting; template was whole RNA from tumor, lung tissue or PBMC. The receptor's source is a female donor with early-stage non-small cell lung cancer. Sequencing used lung tumor tissue, obtained at surgery. V and J are TRBV7-9 and TRBJ1-3; TRBD1 matches 7 bases. The CDR3 nucleotides read TGTGCGGGGGGACAGAGCTCTGGAAACACCATATATTTT. Translated: CAGGQSSGNTIYF.